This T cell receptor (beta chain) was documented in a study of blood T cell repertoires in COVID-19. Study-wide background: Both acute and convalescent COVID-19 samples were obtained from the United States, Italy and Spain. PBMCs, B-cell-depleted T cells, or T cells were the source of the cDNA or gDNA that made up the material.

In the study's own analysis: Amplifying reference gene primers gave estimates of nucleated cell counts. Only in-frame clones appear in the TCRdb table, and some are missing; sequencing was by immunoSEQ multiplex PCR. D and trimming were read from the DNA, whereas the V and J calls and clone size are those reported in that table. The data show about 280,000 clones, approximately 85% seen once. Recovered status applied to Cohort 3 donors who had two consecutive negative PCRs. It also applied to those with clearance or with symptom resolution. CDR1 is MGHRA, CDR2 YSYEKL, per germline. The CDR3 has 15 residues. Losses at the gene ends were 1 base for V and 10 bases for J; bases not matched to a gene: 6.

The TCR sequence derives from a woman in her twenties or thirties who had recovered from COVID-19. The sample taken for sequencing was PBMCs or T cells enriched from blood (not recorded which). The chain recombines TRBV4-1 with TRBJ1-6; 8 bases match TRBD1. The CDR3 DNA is TGCGCCAGCAGCCAAGCAATGACAGGGGTCTCACCCCTCCACTTT. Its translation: CASSQAMTGVSPLHF.